Many counts were recorded for the clone carrying this T cell receptor beta chain. Antigen specificity is unknown. The donors, all healthy, were Caucasians living in Russia, aged about 6 to 95. Peripheral blood from each donor was collected in a volume of about 9.9 milliliters. The data were taken from a study of blood T cells in healthy people across ages. Study-wide points: The CMV status of each donor remained undetermined, and this could have confounded shifts in expanded clonotypes.

Per the germline V gene, CDR1 is SGHTA and CDR2 is FQGNSA. Trimming cost V 3 bases and J 4 bases, with 12 bases left between them. The CDR3 length is 14 residues. It was with a sample-barcoded 5' primer and a J-beta primer mix that a second PCR of roughly 6 to 12 cycles was run. TCRdb used MiXCR to reprocess the 5' RACE reads, holding one entry per CDR3 protein. The sample shows about 650,000 distinct CDR3 sequences, about 30% of them seen only once. The clonotype comes from a woman aged 80 or older in good health. The chain carries TRBV7-2 and TRBJ1-1, with TRBD1 as a possible D gene (6 bases). The source material was blood. CDR3 sequence reads: CASSFARGSTEAFF. The CDR3 coding sequence is TGTGCCAGCAGCTTCGCCAGGGGATCCACTGAAGCTTTCTTT.